These 24 T cell receptor beta chains were all obtained from the same sample, sequenced in a study of T cells in Graves' hyperthyroidism and ophthalmopathy. The TCR beta CDR3 regions underwent amplification using RNA transcripts as the source. First-round RT-PCR targeting the TCR CDR3 was performed with the HTBI primer set. TCRdb processed the multiplex PCR reads anew with MiXCR; each CDR3 protein has one entry. The sample holds 530,000 or so distinct CDR3 sequences, around 42% seen once. Sample: peripheral blood or thyroid tissue (not recorded which). All receptors derive from a woman aged 18-29 years with Graves' hyperthyroidism.

This clonotype was seen a handful of times. V usage is TRBV10-1 and J usage is TRBJ2-7, with 7 bases lining up with TRBD1. This CDR3 is 15 amino acids long. Germline loops: CDR1 WNHNN, CDR2 SYGVQD (reference sequence). V shed 4 bases and J 1 base; nucleotides not matched to a gene: 7. CDR3 coding DNA: TGCGCCAGCAGTGTACGACAGGGCGAGTCCTACGAGCAGTACTTC. It encodes CASSVRQGESYEQYF.

Comments on this clonotype: No DNA is shown, since the ends of the CDR3 on it are uncertain; the CDR3 is the one TCRdb lists. The rearrangement joins TRBV20-1 to TRBJ2-2. CDR1 and CDR2 (germline): DFQATT, SNEGSKA (reference sequence). The CDR3 numbers 16 amino acids, ends counted. The CDR3 is CCASSQVAGNTGELFF.

Turning to this clonotype: A clone one base away is much larger, so this may be a read error. This chain joins TRBV7-7 and TRBJ2-5; D could derive from TRBD1 or TRBD2 (5 bases each). There are 14 residues in the CDR3. Germline assignment: CDR1 SSHAT and CDR2 FNYEAQ (reference sequence). The CDR3 sequence is CASSSGTVGETQCF. CDR3 nucleotides: TGTGCTAGCAGCTCCGGGACGGTGGGAGAGACCCAGTGCTTC.

This sequence joins TRBV29-1 and TRBJ1-5, with 9 bases aligning to TRBD1. V lost 8 bases and J lost 6; bases outside the gene matches: 17. The germline CDR1 and CDR2 sequences are SQVTM and ANQGSEA. The length of the CDR3 is 16 residues. CDR3 in DNA: TGCAGCTCTGGGGGACAGGGTTCCTTCGTTGGTCAGCCCCAGCATTTT. This gives the protein CSSGGQGSFVGQPQHF.

The chain combines TRBV7-3 with TRBJ2-7, with 12 bases lining up with TRBD1. The trim removed 0 bases at V and 5 bases at J, leaving 8 bases unmatched. The CDR3 runs to 17 residues. Germline values: CDR1 SGHTA, CDR2 FQGTGA. CDR3 coding DNA: TGTGCCAGCAGCTTAACGGGCGGGACAGGGGGCAGGAACGAGCAGTACTTC. It codes for CASSLTGGTGGRNEQYF.

This clonotype has at least ten counts. V gene TRBV19 combines with J gene TRBJ1-5; 11 nucleotides align to TRBD1. The CDR3 spans 16 residues. The V gene's germline CDR1 is LNHDA and CDR2 SQIVND (reference sequence). The trim removed 6 bases at V and 2 bases at J, leaving 6 bases unmatched. The CDR3 DNA is TGTGCCAGTAGAGATGCGGGACAGGGGGGCAATCAGCCCCAGCATTTT. It is translated as CASRDAGQGGNQPQHF. Complete variable domain (other parts from reference TRBV19 and TRBJ1-5): DGGITQSPKYLFRKEGQNVTLSCEQNLNHDAMYWYRQDPGQGLRLIYYSQIVNDFQKGDIAEGYSVSREKKESFPLTVTSAQKNPTAFYLCASRDAGQGGNQPQHFGDGTRLSIL.

The chain employs TRBV2 and TRBJ1-5; possible D gene TRBD1, 5 bases. Trimming stripped 3 bases from V and 6 bases from J, with 12 bases between. This CDR3 spans 14 amino acids. CDR1 and CDR2 from the germline V gene are SNHLY and FYNNEI. The CDR3 sequence is CASSEAVGVQPQHF. The CDR3 DNA reads TGTGCCAGCAGTGAGGCGGTGGGGGTTCAGCCCCAGCATTTT.

This clonotype was seen many times. The V gene is TRBV6-5, the J gene TRBJ1-4; possibly TRBD1 for D (6 bases). V lost 8 bases and J 8 bases, leaving 36 bases between the germline ends. Germline V CDR1 and CDR2: MNHEY, SVGAGI. The CDR3 sequence is 20 residues long. In DNA form, the CDR3 reads TGTGCCAGCGGTGCGGAGGGCTACGGATTCTGGGGGGCGGTGCGGGAAAAACTGTTTTTT. This encodes CASGAEGYGFWGAVREKLFF.

This clonotype turned up a few times. The chain couples TRBV6-4 to TRBJ2-1; no clear D gene. The CDR3 loop spans 13 amino acids. From germline, CDR1 is MRHNA and CDR2 SNTAGT. V lost 4 bases and J 3 bases, leaving 7 bases between the germline ends. The CDR3 is CASSATLYNEQFF. The DNA for the CDR3 is TGTGCCAGCAGTGCCACGCTCTACAATGAGCAGTTCTTC.

This sequence joins TRBV25-1 and TRBJ1-6, with D perhaps matching TRBD1 (5 bases). Trimming pared 0 bases from V and 16 bases from J, leaving 16 bases between. Looked up from germline, CDR1 is MGHDK and CDR2 is SYGVNS. The CDR3 is 14 residues long. CDR3 bases: TGTGCCAGCAGTGAATACCAGGGCGATCCCGTACTCCACTTT. Translated: CASSEYQGDPVLHF.

The chain is built from TRBV3-1 and TRBJ1-1, with D unclear. Trimming stripped 0 bases from V and 2 bases from J, with 10 bases between. Per the germline V gene, CDR1 is LGHDT and CDR2 is YNNKEL (reference sequence). The CDR3 has 15 residues. The chain's CDR3 is CASSQDKGLNTEAFF. As DNA, the CDR3 is TGTGCCAGCAGCCAAGACAAAGGTCTAAACACTGAAGCTTTCTTT.

In its sample, this clonotype was seen many times. The chain carries TRBV10-3 and TRBJ1-2, with unresolved D. Trimming removed 0 bases at V and 2 bases at J, with 10 bases between. Germline CDR1 reads ENHRY; CDR2 reads SYGVKD. This CDR3 comprises 15 residues. CDR3 sequence (DNA): TGTGCCATCAGTGAGTCGAGTGGCGGCAACTATGGCTACACCTTC. Translating gives CAISESSGGNYGYTF.

This chain connects TRBV7-9 to TRBJ2-6; a weak D match, TRBD1 (6 bases). Trimming left V 5 bases short and J 5 bases short, with 13 bases between. Germline values: CDR1 SEHNR, CDR2 FQNEAQ (reference sequence). The CDR3 is 15 amino acids. The CDR3 nucleotides are TGTGCCAGCAGCCCTAGGGGGTTCTGGGCCAACGTCCTGACTTTC. It specifies CASSPRGFWANVLTF.

The chain carries TRBV20-1 and TRBJ2-5, with 10 positions matching TRBD2. The CDR3 runs to 17 residues. V was pared by 0 bases and J by 5 bases, with 12 bases of the junction left unmatched. Germline lookup yields CDR1 DFQATT and CDR2 SNEGSKA (reference sequence). CDR3 coding DNA: TGCAGTGCTAGAGATTGGGCTAGCGGGAGCGGGGGGGAGACCCAGTACTTC. It codes for CSARDWASGSGGETQYF.

The rearrangement joins TRBV14 to TRBJ1-1; a weak D match, TRBD1 (5 bases). Germline V gene data show CDR1 as SGHDN and CDR2 as FVKESK. V lost 3 bases and J 7 bases, leaving 9 bases between the germline ends. CDR3 length: 12 residues. This CDR3 reads CASSQNQGEAFF. The CDR3 DNA is TGTGCCAGCAGCCAGAACCAGGGTGAAGCTTTCTTT.

This clonotype has at least ten counts. V and J are TRBV20-1 and TRBJ2-7; D is perhaps TRBD1 or TRBD2 (5 bases each). Per germline, CDR1 DFQATT and CDR2 SNEGSKA (reference sequence). The CDR3 runs 13 residues. V gave up 7 bases and J gave up 6 bases, with 19 bases separating them. The CDR3 protein is CSVRDPPRPEQYF. DNA of the CDR3: TGCAGTGTACGGGACCCCCCTAGACCCGAGCAGTACTTC.

This clonotype was detected a few times. This rearrangement joins TRBV7-9 to TRBJ1-4, with D possibly being TRBD1 (6 bases). This CDR3 is built from 14 residues. The V gene lost 6 bases and the J gene lost 8 bases, with 16 bases spanning the gap. Per germline, CDR1 SEHNR and CDR2 FQNEAQ (reference sequence). The CDR3: CASRPARGGEKLFF. Written as DNA, the CDR3 is TGTGCCAGCAGACCGGCCAGGGGTGGGGAAAAACTGTTTTTT.

For this clonotype: Compared with germline, one end of the junction differs, possibly owing to a read error. V and J are TRBV12-3 or TRBV12-4 and TRBJ2-7; D not certain. The CDR3 has 13 amino acids. CDR3 loop: CASSPVGQYEQYF. CDR3 DNA sequence: TGCGCCAGCAGCCCCGTTGGGCAGTACGAGCAGTACTTC.

This clonotype was observed a single time. The chain couples TRBV12-3 or TRBV12-4 to TRBJ1-6; D is possibly TRBD1 (6 bases). The CDR3 is 17 amino acids. Between the trimmed V and J ends, which lost 5 bases and 7 bases, there was a span of 21 bases. The CDR3 is CASSLTGGTQENSPLHF. The CDR3 DNA follows: TGTGCCAGCAGTCTGACAGGAGGGACCCAAGAAAATTCACCCCTCCACTTT.

Ten or more counts support this clonotype. A read error may account for a junction end that differs from germline. This chain joins TRBV11-2 and TRBJ1-3; D is unresolved. The germline V gene has CDR1 SGHAT and CDR2 FQNNGV. CDR3 length: 14 residues. The CDR3 sequence: CTSSHAGYGNTIYF. The DNA of the CDR3 is TGTACCAGCAGCCACGCAGGATATGGAAACACCATATATTTT.

The chain recombines TRBV7-2 with TRBJ1-5, with TRBD1 matching 8 bases. Germline CDR1 reads SGHTA; CDR2 reads FQGNSA. V was pared by 5 bases and J by 14 bases, with 14 bases of the junction left unmatched. The CDR3 contains 14 residues. CDR3 amino acids: CASSVYRGFRHEHF. The CDR3 DNA follows: TGTGCCAGCAGCGTGTACAGGGGGTTTCGGCACGAGCATTTT.

Here the CDR3 reads CSAISGQETQYF. CDR3 bases: TGCAGCGCCATCAGCGGCCAAGAGACCCAGTACTTC. This chain joins TRBV29-1 and TRBJ2-5, with D tentatively TRBD2 (5 bases). The germline gives CDR1 SQVTM, CDR2 ANQGSEA. Trimming stripped 7 bases from V and 1 base from J, with 10 bases between. The CDR3 sequence is 12 residues long. The complete variable domain, with remaining parts taken from reference TRBV29-1 and TRBJ2-5, reads SAVISQKPSRDICQRGTSLTIQCQVDSQVTMMFWYRQQPGQSLTLIATANQGSEATYESGFVIDKFPISRPNLTFSTLTVSNMSPEDSSIYLCSAISGQETQYFGPGTRLLVL.

This chain joins TRBV2 and TRBJ2-7; tentative D call: TRBD1 (5 bases). V gave up 4 bases and J gave up 4 bases, with 26 bases separating them. CDR1 and CDR2 from the germline V gene are SNHLY and FYNNEI. The CDR3 runs 18 residues. The CDR3 loop reads CASSAIDFAGLVSYEQYF. The CDR3 nucleotides read TGTGCCAGCAGTGCTATTGACTTTGCAGGGTTAGTTTCGTACGAGCAGTACTTC.

The chain carries TRBV24-1 and TRBJ2-5; 10 bases line up with TRBD2. Germline loops: CDR1 KGHDR, CDR2 SFDVKD. CDR3 length: 16 residues. Trimming at V came to 8 bases and at J to 11 bases, leaving 19 bases not matched to a gene. The CDR3 bases are TGTGCCACCACCACCCCCGGGGCTAGCGGGAGTTATGAGCAGTACTTC. Amino acids: CATTTPGASGSYEQYF.